This entry concerns a single T cell receptor beta chain. The sample comes from a study of blood T cell repertoires in COVID-19. As for the study in general: From T cells, B-cell-depleted T cells, or PBMCs came the material, which was cDNA or gDNA.

Authors' analysis steps: Reference gene primer amplification gave nucleated cell count estimates. Repertoires were generated with immunoSEQ multiplex PCR, while TCRdb's copy carries only in-frame clones and drops some. V, J and clone size derive from that table, while D and trimming were established from the DNA sequence. The table lists under 250,000 clones, roughly 80% of them singletons. This CDR3 has 16 amino acids. Germline lookup yields CDR1 GTSNPN and CDR2 SVGIG (reference sequence). V was pared by 3 bases and J by 0 bases, with 17 bases between. This chain uses TRBV30 with TRBJ1-1; possible D gene TRBD1, 6 bases. Sequenced material: peripheral blood. The receptor's source is a woman aged 70-85 years with active or convalescent COVID-19. DNA of the CDR3: TGTGCCTGGAGCACACAACAGGGTTCGGTGAACACTGAAGCTTTCTTT. It is translated as CAWSTQQGSVNTEAFF.